A single sample is the source of the 21 T cell receptor beta chains below, sequenced in a study of T-cell reconstitution after alpha-beta-depleted transplantation in children. Construction of the TCRbeta library involved unique molecular identifiers. TCRdb re-derived calls from the PCR reads in MiXCR, one entry per CDR3 protein. The sample has 550,000 to 800,000 distinct CDR3 sequences, around 13% seen once. The material was PBMCs, obtained before TCRalphabeta/CD19-depleted stem cell transplant. The receptor source for this set is a girl aged 2-10 years with congenital amegakaryocytic thrombocytopenia, due to receive a stem cell transplant.

The chain joins TRBV3-1 to TRBJ2-1; 8 nucleotides line up with TRBD2. CDR1 and CDR2 (germline): LGHDT, YNNKEL (reference sequence). The CDR3 is made up of 15 amino acids. The trim removed 3 bases at V and 4 bases at J, leaving 5 bases unmatched. DNA of the CDR3: TGTGCCAGCAGCCATCCAGCGGGAGTTTACAATGAGCAGTTCTTC. Encoded protein: CASSHPAGVYNEQFF.

A remark on this clonotype: A read error may produce the germline difference seen at one junction end. This chain links TRBV20-1 with TRBJ2-7; 8 nucleotides align to TRBD2. Germline V gene sequence: CDR1 DFQATT, CDR2 SNEGSKA (reference sequence). The CDR3 length is 16 residues. The CDR3 spells CSARDRGSGTTYEQHF. CDR3 bases: TGCAGTGCTAGAGATAGGGGTAGCGGGACTACCTACGAGCAGCACTTC.

As concerns this clonotype: Possible read error: a much larger clone is one base away. As the CDR3 is not closed by the conserved phenylalanine or tryptophan, this likely results from a read error. The rearrangement uses TRBV12-3 or TRBV12-4 and TRBJ2-4, with unresolved D. Trimming removed 1 base from V and 2 bases from J, with 3 bases in between. The CDR3 extends over 13 amino acids. CDR3 DNA sequence: TGTGCCAGCAGTTTAGTGTCCAAAAACATTCAGTACATC. Translation: CASSLVSKNIQYI.

The chain couples TRBV20-1 to TRBJ2-2; TRBD2 matches at 12 bases. J was trimmed by 3 bases and V by 7 bases; bases with no gene match: 0. The CDR3 totals 13 residues. Germline loops: CDR1 DFQATT, CDR2 SNEGSKA (reference sequence). CDR3 sequence reads: CSGLAGDTGELFF. The CDR3 DNA follows: TGCAGTGGACTAGCGGGAGACACCGGGGAGCTGTTTTTT.

This clonotype was detected only a few times. This chain links TRBV20-1 with TRBJ2-1; 11 bases line up with TRBD1. CDR3 length: 14 amino acids. Unmatched junction bases numbered 9, after V lost 5 bases and J lost 9 bases. Germline V gene lookup returns CDR1 DFQATT and CDR2 SNEGSKA (reference sequence). This chain's CDR3 is CSADGQGARSEQFF. In nucleotides, the CDR3 is TGCAGTGCTGACGGACAGGGGGCGCGGAGTGAGCAGTTCTTC.

This clonotype was counted a few times. V and J are TRBV29-1 and TRBJ2-1; 9 bases are shared with TRBD2. Germline CDR1 SQVTM, CDR2 ANQGSEA. The CDR3 consists of 16 residues. V gave up 7 bases and J gave up 3 bases; unmatched junction bases: 13. CDR3 nucleotide sequence: TGCAGCGCTCCGCGGTGGGCTAGCGGGAACTACAATGAGCAGTTCTTC. It encodes CSAPRWASGNYNEQFF.

In this sample, this clonotype turned up many times. The chain joins TRBV20-1 to TRBJ2-1, with D unresolved. Trimming removed 4 bases from V and 2 bases from J, with 9 bases in between. CDR1 is DFQATT, CDR2 SNEGSKA, per germline (reference sequence). The CDR3 is 13 amino acids. The CDR3 spells CSATAEPYNEQFF. The CDR3 nucleotides read TGCAGTGCTACGGCGGAACCCTACAATGAGCAGTTCTTC.

This clonotype was seen many times. This sequence joins TRBV15 and TRBJ2-7; unclear D gene. Germline V gives CDR1 LNHNV, CDR2 YYDKDF (reference sequence). CDR3 length: 13 residues. V was shortened by 9 bases and J by 4 bases, with 16 bases between the two germline ends. The DNA of the CDR3 is TGTGCCACAGGGAAGAACTTGGTATACGAGCAGTACTTC. This translates into CATGKNLVYEQYF.

This clonotype was counted at least ten times. The chain links TRBV20-1 to TRBJ1-5; D is undetermined. V lost 5 bases, J lost 4 bases, and 9 bases lay in between. Germline CDR1 is DFQATT and CDR2 is SNEGSKA (reference sequence). The CDR3 totals 12 residues. The CDR3 DNA reads TGCAGTGCTTCTACTTTGAATCAGCCCCAGCATTTT. It specifies CSASTLNQPQHF.

The V and J genes are TRBV7-8 and TRBJ2-1, with D perhaps being TRBD1 or TRBD2 (5 bases each). V lost 4 bases to trimming and J lost 4 bases, with 11 bases between them. The germline V gene encodes CDR1 SGHVS and CDR2 FQNEAQ. This CDR3 contains 14 residues. The CDR3 is CASSYRDRYNEQFF. The CDR3 DNA reads TGTGCCAGCAGCTACCGGGACCGATACAATGAGCAGTTCTTC. Looking up the rest from reference TRBV7-8 and TRBJ2-1 gives the full variable domain: GAGVSQSPRYKVAKRGQDVALRCDPISGHVSLFWYQQALGQGPEFLTYFQNEAQLDKSGLPSDRFFAERPEGSVSTLKIQRTQQEDSAVYLCASSYRDRYNEQFFGPGTRLTVL.

The gene calls are TRBV30 and TRBJ2-2; perhaps TRBD2 as D (5 bases). V lost 4 bases to trimming and J lost 7 bases, with 7 bases between them. From germline, CDR1 is GTSNPN and CDR2 SVGIG (reference sequence). The CDR3 runs 11 residues. CDR3 sequence (DNA): TGTGCCTGGATACGGGGCGGGGAGCTGTTTTTT. It specifies CAWIRGGELFF.

The V gene is TRBV7-2, the J gene TRBJ2-1; D call uncertain. V was shortened by 5 bases and J by 0 bases, with 11 bases between the two germline ends. This CDR3 has 15 residues. The germline V gene encodes CDR1 SGHTA and CDR2 FQGNSA. The CDR3 nucleotides read TGTGCCAGCAGCCCAACCTCCAACTCCTACAATGAGCAGTTCTTC. It translates to CASSPTSNSYNEQFF.

This clonotype was picked up many times. CDR3 sequence: CASSPMASIRDEQFF. CDR3 in DNA: TGTGCCAGCAGCCCTATGGCTAGCATTAGGGATGAGCAGTTCTTC. The rearrangement joins TRBV7-2 to TRBJ2-1; D is perhaps TRBD2 (5 bases). Trimming removed 5 bases from V and 8 bases from J, with 19 bases in between. CDR1 and CDR2 from the germline V gene are SGHTA and FQGNSA. CDR3 length: 15 amino acids. Full variable domain (remainder filled in from reference TRBV7-2 and TRBJ2-1): GAGVSQSPSNKVTEKGKDVELRCDPISGHTALYWYRQSLGQGLEFLIYFQGNSAPDKSGLPSDRFSAERTGGSVSTLTIQRTQQEDSAVYLCASSPMASIRDEQFFGPGTRLTVL.

The table lists this clonotype with a few counts. This chain joins TRBV5-1 and TRBJ2-1, with 10 bases identical to TRBD2. From germline, CDR1 is SGHRS and CDR2 YFSETQ. V dropped 4 bases and J dropped 8; count of bases not matched to a gene: 12. The CDR3 contains 16 residues. The CDR3 DNA sequence: TGCGCCAGCAGCCTTTTGGGGGGACTAGCGAGGGATGAGCAGTTCTTC. This sequence encodes CASSLLGGLARDEQFF.

This clonotype was seen ten or more times. The rearrangement uses TRBV20-1 and TRBJ1-4; no clear D. The V gene lost 3 bases and the J gene lost 5 bases, with 10 bases spanning the gap. In germline, CDR1 is DFQATT, CDR2 SNEGSKA (reference sequence). The length of the CDR3 is 13 residues. The CDR3 reads CSASRLLNEKLFF. In DNA form, the CDR3 reads TGCAGTGCTAGCAGACTTCTAAATGAAAAACTGTTTTTT.

This clonotype occurred many times. This sequence joins TRBV28 and TRBJ2-5; 11 bases match TRBD2. CDR3 length equals 15 residues. CDR1 and CDR2 (germline): MDHEN, SYDVKM. The V and J ends lost 4 bases and 7 bases, in that order; junction bases with no gene match: 8. CDR3 protein: CASSSLAGGPSTQYF. The CDR3 DNA reads as TGTGCCAGCAGTTCGTTAGCGGGAGGGCCTTCGACCCAGTACTTC.

CDR3 residues: CASSNPPSETQYF. CDR3 coding DNA: TGTGCCAGCAGCAACCCGCCCTCCGAGACCCAGTACTTC. This rearrangement joins TRBV5-6 to TRBJ2-5; no clear D gene. Germline V gives CDR1 SGHDT, CDR2 YYEEEE. This CDR3 is built from 13 residues. V was cut by 4 bases and J by 5 bases, with 12 bases left in between. The variable domain in full, with the rest retrieved from reference TRBV5-6 and TRBJ2-5, is DAGVTQSPTHLIKTRGQQVTLRCSPKSGHDTVSWYQQALGQGPQFIFQYYEEEERQRGNFPDRFSGHQFPNYSSELNVNALLLGDSALYLCASSNPPSETQYFGPGTRLLVL.

The rearrangement uses TRBV7-7 and TRBJ2-5, with 9 positions matching TRBD2. V shed 5 bases and J 2 bases; nucleotides not matched to a gene: 3. The germline gives CDR1 SSHAT, CDR2 FNYEAQ (reference sequence). The CDR3 has 14 amino acids. The CDR3 region has the DNA TGTGCCAGCAGCGGACTAGCGACACAAGAGACCCAGTACTTC. Amino acids: CASSGLATQETQYF.

This clonotype came up once. This chain links TRBV12-3 or TRBV12-4 with TRBJ2-2; no firm D call. This CDR3 has 14 residues. V was pared by 1 base and J by 5 bases, with 8 bases between. The CDR3 nucleotides are TGTGCCAGCAGTTTAGATGGACGGACCGGGGAGCTGTTTTTT. Its translation is CASSLDGRTGELFF.

The chain joins TRBV10-1 to TRBJ2-3; D might be TRBD1 (5 bases). Per germline, CDR1 WNHNN and CDR2 SYGVQD (reference sequence). CDR3 length: 15 residues. V was clipped by 0 bases and J by 0 bases, with 7 bases between them. The CDR3: CASSESGRSTDTQYF. The CDR3 DNA reads TGCGCCAGCAGTGAGTCGGGGCGAAGCACAGATACGCAGTATTTT.

The table lists this clonotype with a few counts. This chain connects TRBV7-9 to TRBJ2-1; 12 bases match TRBD1. With V trimmed by 5 bases and J by 4 bases, 6 bases remained unmatched. The germline V gene encodes CDR1 SEHNR and CDR2 FQNEAQ (reference sequence). There are 16 residues in the CDR3. The CDR3 is CASSPGQGAEYNEQFF. The DNA of the CDR3 is TGTGCCAGCAGCCCGGGACAGGGGGCAGAGTACAATGAGCAGTTCTTC.